This TCR beta chain was recorded in a study of blood T cell repertoires in COVID-19 (dated by TCRdb to 2020 to 2022). Regarding the study in general: Collaborator samples came from the United States, Italy and Spain and covered acute and convalescent phases of COVID-19. The material from the prospective study consisted of cDNA or gDNA derived from T cells, B-cell-depleted T cells, or PBMCs. The dataset comprised deeply sampled blood TCRbeta repertoires from subjects exposed to, actively infected with, or recovered from COVID-19. The repertoires were made available in a free public database intended to serve as a resource for research on the immune response to SARS-CoV-2. Samples came from the ongoing ImmuneRACE study (first 160 participants) plus 1,254 subjects from 6 global collaborators. Sample metadata almost always included a de-identified subject ID, COVID-19 status, age in years and sex. HLA class I and class II types, where available, came from metadata supplied by the sample provider rather than from assay-based typing. Here is what the overall study found, with its caveats: The quantity of clinical and demographic metadata differed by source and by participant and was supplied without curation.

TCRbeta CDR3 regions were amplified from genomic DNA by means of the immunoSEQ Assay, a bias-controlled multiplex PCR. From the authors' description of their analysis: The number of nucleated cells in each sample was estimated by amplification of reference gene primers within the assay. Sequence reads were collapsed and filtered to measure the absolute abundance of every unique TCRbeta CDR3 rearrangement. For each sample, productive Simpson clonality was calculated as the square root of Simpson's diversity index across productive rearrangements. TCRdb obtained this table from immuneACCESS and retained in-frame rearrangements with V and J assigned. These tables miss some clones; where compared with another copy, unresolved V genes account for less than half of the shortfall, and the remainder is unexplained. V and J calls and clone size are those listed in that table; D and trimming were worked out from the DNA. The sample table contains some 97,000 clones; only one count was recorded for about 91% of them. The ten largest clones capture roughly 4.6% of the sample.

The CDR3, cysteine through phenylalanine, is 11 amino acids long. The kept DNA is CDR3 alone, 33 bases in frame from the first base. The V and J ends are trimmed by 5 bases and 12 bases, leaving 11 bases between them. Concerning this clone: What this receptor recognizes is not known. No base-level quality is on record; no much larger clone is a single base apart.

Whole blood was collected in K2EDTA tubes by collaborating institutions according to the institutions' own protocols. For TCRbeta analysis, collaborators shipped samples in one of three forms: frozen whole blood, isolated PBMCs, or DNA extracted from either of those sample types. Input material: peripheral blood. The chain is assembled from TRBV12-3 or TRBV12-4 and TRBJ2-1, and TRBD1 may be the D gene, going by 5 matching bases. The TCR sequence derives from a human donor in a cohort sampled during active COVID-19. The CDR3 amino acid sequence is: CASSVRASQFF. The nucleotide sequence reads TGTGCCAGCAGTGTCAGGGCCTCGCAGTTCTTC.